These 13 T cell receptor beta chains came from one sample sequenced in a study of blood T cell repertoires in COVID-19 (TCRdb year 2020). The method was the immunoSEQ multiplex PCR assay. TCRdb carries this immuneACCESS record with in-frame sequences only. Its versions omit some clonotypes, under half of them owing to an unresolved V gene in the studies checked, with the rest unexplained. The sample table holds roughly 150,000 clones, of which approximately 90% were seen once. The leading ten clones occupy about 5% of the sample. Material: peripheral blood. The receptors were gathered from a human donor in a cohort sampled during active COVID-19.

The J gene is TRBJ2-7, the V gene TRBV7-9; a weak D match, TRBD2 (7 bases). The CDR3 contains 14 residues. V was cut by 5 bases and J by 1 base, with 12 bases left in between. Germline loops: CDR1 SEHNR, CDR2 FQNEAQ (reference sequence). The CDR3, as DNA: TGTGCCAGCAGCCCGGGGGGCTTATCCTACGAGCAGTACTTC. Encoded protein: CASSPGGLSYEQYF.

This clone was observed once. The chain couples TRBV28 to TRBJ2-7, with D possibly being TRBD2 (5 bases). Deletions cut 2 bases from V and 1 base from J, with 6 bases between. Germline CDR1 and CDR2: MDHEN and SYDVKM. This CDR3 region has 13 residues. The CDR3 region is CASSLEGSYEQYF. The CDR3 nucleotides read TGTGCCAGCAGTTTAGAGGGATCCTACGAGCAGTACTTC.

This clone has just one count. Other DNA variants within this sample encode the same CDR3. V usage is TRBV18 and J usage is TRBJ1-1; D is unresolved. CDR1 and CDR2 (germline): KGHSH, LQKENI. The V gene lost 2 bases and the J gene lost 5 bases, with 9 bases spanning the gap. The CDR3 runs to 13 residues. This chain's CDR3 is CASSPAGGTEAFF. Here the CDR3 DNA reads TGTGCCAGCTCACCAGCAGGTGGGACTGAAGCTTTCTTT.

The V gene is TRBV19, the J gene TRBJ2-7, with D tentatively TRBD1 (5 bases). This CDR3 region has 14 residues. V gave up 1 base and J gave up 6 bases, with 13 bases separating them. The germline CDR1 and CDR2 sequences are LNHDA and SQIVND (reference sequence). The CDR3 coding sequence is TGTGCCAGTAGTATAGTTTCAGGGTCTGGCGAGCAGTACTTC. Translated, it gives CASSIVSGSGEQYF.

V gene TRBV12-3 or TRBV12-4 combines with J gene TRBJ1-5; TRBD1 might be the D (5 bases). V shed 6 bases and J shed 11 bases, with 14 bases lying between them. The CDR3 covers 12 residues. CDR3 coding DNA: TGTGCCAGCAGCCCCGACAGACAAGCCCAGCATTTT. Protein product: CASSPDRQAQHF.

The chain carries TRBV30 and TRBJ2-7; 10 bases align to TRBD1. V was clipped by 2 bases and J by 3 bases; unmatched bases: 4. Germline lookup yields CDR1 GTSNPN and CDR2 SVGIG (reference sequence). This CDR3 contains 14 residues. The DNA for the CDR3 is TGTGCCTGGAGTCCGGACAGGGGGAGCTACGAGCAGTACTTC. Amino acids: CAWSPDRGSYEQYF. Full variable domain (remainder filled in from reference TRBV30 and TRBJ2-7): SQTIHQWPATLVQPVGSPLSLECTVEGTSNPNLYWYRQAAGRGLQLLFYSVGIGQISSEVPQNLSASRPQDRQFILSSKKLLLSDSGFYLCAWSPDRGSYEQYFGPGTRLTVT.

This chain uses TRBV3-1 (or the pseudogene TRBV3-2) with TRBJ1-2; tentatively, D is TRBD1 (5 bases). The CDR3 totals 14 residues. The germline V gene encodes CDR1 LGHDT and CDR2 YNNKEL (reference sequence). Trimming shortened V by 2 bases and J by 5 bases, and 12 bases separated the two germline ends. The CDR3 protein is CASSQNGAGYGYTF. The DNA for the CDR3 is TGTGCCAGCAGCCAAAATGGGGCAGGGTATGGCTACACCTTC.

The V call is TRBV6-2 or TRBV6-3, the J call TRBJ2-7, with 9 bases identical to TRBD2. This CDR3 has 16 residues. J was trimmed by 3 bases and V by 0 bases; bases with no gene match: 6. Germline V gene data show CDR1 as MNHEY and CDR2 as SVGEGT. The CDR3 nucleotides are TGTGCCAGCAGTTACTCGCTAGCGGGGCTGGTCTACGAGCAGTACTTC. It yields the protein CASSYSLAGLVYEQYF.

This chain joins TRBV2 and TRBJ2-7; the match to TRBD2 covers 12 bases. J gave up 3 bases and V 7 bases, and 4 bases lay outside the gene matches. The CDR3 extends over 14 amino acids. Looked up from germline, CDR1 is SNHLY and CDR2 is FYNNEI. This chain's CDR3 is CASKTTSGSYEQYF. Written as DNA, the CDR3 is TGTGCCAGCAAGACGACTAGCGGGAGCTACGAGCAGTACTTC.

The CDR3 DNA follows: TGTGCCAGCAGAAAACAGGGGCGGAACACCGGGGAGCTGTTTTTT. It encodes CASRKQGRNTGELFF. The gene calls are TRBV3-1 (or the pseudogene TRBV3-2) and TRBJ2-2, with TRBD1 matching 7 bases. The trim removed 6 bases at V and 1 base at J, leaving 5 bases unmatched. CDR1 is LGHDT and CDR2 is YNNKEL in the germline V gene (reference sequence). The length of the CDR3 is 15 residues.

This clone has more than one count but fewer than ten. The V gene is TRBV7-8, the J gene TRBJ1-2; D gene ambiguous. The germline gives CDR1 SGHVS, CDR2 FQNEAQ. V was trimmed by 2 bases and J by 4 bases, leaving 14 bases between them. This CDR3 has 15 amino acids. CDR3: CASSLLPGMGYGYTF. Here the CDR3 DNA reads TGTGCCAGCAGCTTATTGCCGGGAATGGGCTATGGCTACACCTTC.

The chain joins TRBV28 to TRBJ1-1, with 8 bases identical to TRBD1. This CDR3 spans 15 amino acids. The V gene end was trimmed by 5 bases and the J gene end by 1 base; junction bases not matched to a gene: 6. Germline values: CDR1 MDHEN, CDR2 SYDVKM. The CDR3 spells CASSLLGTGNTEAFF. The DNA of the CDR3 is TGTGCCAGCAGTCTACTTGGGACAGGGAACACTGAAGCTTTCTTT.

The rearrangement links TRBV6-5 to TRBJ2-7; 13 nucleotides line up with TRBD2. CDR1 is MNHEY and CDR2 is SVGAGI in the germline V gene. V gave up 2 bases and J gave up 0 bases; unmatched junction bases: 1. This CDR3 has 16 amino acids. In DNA, the CDR3 is TGTGCCAGCAGTTACGGGACTAGCGGGATCTCCTACGAGCAGTACTTC. As protein: CASSYGTSGISYEQYF.